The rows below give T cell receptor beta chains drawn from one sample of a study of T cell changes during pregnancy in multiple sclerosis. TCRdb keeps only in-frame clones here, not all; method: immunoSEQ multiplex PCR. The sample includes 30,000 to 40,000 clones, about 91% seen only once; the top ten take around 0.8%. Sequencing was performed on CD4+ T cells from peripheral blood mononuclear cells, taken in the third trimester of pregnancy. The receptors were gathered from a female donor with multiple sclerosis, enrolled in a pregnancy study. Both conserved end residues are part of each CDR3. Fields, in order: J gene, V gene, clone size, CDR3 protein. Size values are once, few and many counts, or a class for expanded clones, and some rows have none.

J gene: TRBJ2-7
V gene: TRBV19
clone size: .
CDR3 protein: CASSITQGGNEQYF

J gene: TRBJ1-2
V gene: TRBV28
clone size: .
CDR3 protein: CASSLQGINYGYTF

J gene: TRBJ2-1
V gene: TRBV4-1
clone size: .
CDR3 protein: CASSQDKGIDEQFF

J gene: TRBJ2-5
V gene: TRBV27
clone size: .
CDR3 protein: CASSNTGSPILAETQYF

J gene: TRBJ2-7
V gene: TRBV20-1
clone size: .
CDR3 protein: CSASGVSEQYF

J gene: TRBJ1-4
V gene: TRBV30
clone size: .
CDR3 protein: CAWSVLDEKLFF

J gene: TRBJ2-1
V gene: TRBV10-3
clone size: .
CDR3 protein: CAISESWRQGGNEQFF

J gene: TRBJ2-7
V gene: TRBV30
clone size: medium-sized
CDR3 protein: CAWSWGEEQYF

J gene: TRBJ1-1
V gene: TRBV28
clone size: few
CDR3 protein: CASSLRSLNTEAFF

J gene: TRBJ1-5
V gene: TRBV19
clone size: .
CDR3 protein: CASSKGQRTLSNQPQHF

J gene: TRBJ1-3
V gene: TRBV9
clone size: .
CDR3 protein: CASGRDPGNTIYF

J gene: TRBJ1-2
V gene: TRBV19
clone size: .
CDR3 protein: CASSKEIKDGYTF

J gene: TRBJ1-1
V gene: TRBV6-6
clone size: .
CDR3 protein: CASSYSGAYTEAFF

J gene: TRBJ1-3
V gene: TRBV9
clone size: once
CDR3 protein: CASSVTGTMMDTIYF

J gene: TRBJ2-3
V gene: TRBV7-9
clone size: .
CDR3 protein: CASSLEGLAGTDTQYF

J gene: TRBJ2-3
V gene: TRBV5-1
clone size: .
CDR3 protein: CASSPFTAGGTDTQYF

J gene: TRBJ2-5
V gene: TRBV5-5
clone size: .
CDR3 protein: CASSLTSGRETQYF

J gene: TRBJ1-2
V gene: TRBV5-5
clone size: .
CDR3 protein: CASSLDRVTGYTF

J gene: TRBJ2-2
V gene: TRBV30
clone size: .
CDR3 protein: CAWKGGRGTGELFF

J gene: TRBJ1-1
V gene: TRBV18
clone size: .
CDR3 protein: CASSPWAERTEAFF

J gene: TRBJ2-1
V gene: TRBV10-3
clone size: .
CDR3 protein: CAISELTSGTMQQFF

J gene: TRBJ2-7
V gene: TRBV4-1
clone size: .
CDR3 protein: CASSQDSGRFGEQYF

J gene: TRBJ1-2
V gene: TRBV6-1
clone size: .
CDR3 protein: CASSEKGAHGYTF

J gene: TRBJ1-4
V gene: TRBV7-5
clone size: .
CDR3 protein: CVPPREVSSRGTNEKLFF

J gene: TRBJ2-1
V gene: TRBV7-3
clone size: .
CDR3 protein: CASSLLGGEQFF

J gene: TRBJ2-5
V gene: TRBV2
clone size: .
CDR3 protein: CASSDGQGETQYF

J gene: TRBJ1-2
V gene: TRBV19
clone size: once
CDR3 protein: CASSIVPEVYGYTF

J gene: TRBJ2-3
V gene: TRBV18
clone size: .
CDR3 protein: CASSNQVGSTDTQYF

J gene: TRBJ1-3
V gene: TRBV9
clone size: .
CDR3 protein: CASSPRPGERNTIYF

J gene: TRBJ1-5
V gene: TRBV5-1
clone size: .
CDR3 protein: CASSLKGGDQPQHF

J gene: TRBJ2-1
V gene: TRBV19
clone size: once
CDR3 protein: CASKTSGKYNEQFF

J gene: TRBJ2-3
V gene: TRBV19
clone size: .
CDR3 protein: CASSPGTSGRITDTQYF

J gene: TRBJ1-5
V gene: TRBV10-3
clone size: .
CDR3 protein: CDKGRYSNQPQHF

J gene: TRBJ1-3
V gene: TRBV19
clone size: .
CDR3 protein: CASSIERGNTIYF

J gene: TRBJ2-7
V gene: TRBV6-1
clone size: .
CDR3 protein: CASNLHRSYEQYF

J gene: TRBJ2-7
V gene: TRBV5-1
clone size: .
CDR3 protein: CASSSRLDTSYEQYF

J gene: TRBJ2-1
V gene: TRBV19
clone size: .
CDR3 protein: CASSTISGSYNEQFF

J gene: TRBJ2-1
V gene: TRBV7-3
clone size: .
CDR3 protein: CASSTSGSYGDEQFF

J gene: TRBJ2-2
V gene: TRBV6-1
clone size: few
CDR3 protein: CATSKGGSYTGELFF

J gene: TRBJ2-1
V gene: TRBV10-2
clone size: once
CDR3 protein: CASSVSFGEQFF

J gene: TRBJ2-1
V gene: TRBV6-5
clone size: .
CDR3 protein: CASSYSYGRFNNEQFF

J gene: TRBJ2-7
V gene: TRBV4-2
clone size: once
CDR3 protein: CASSQGTMGGYEQYF

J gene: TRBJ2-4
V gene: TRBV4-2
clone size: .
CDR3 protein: CASRGAGLAKNIQYF

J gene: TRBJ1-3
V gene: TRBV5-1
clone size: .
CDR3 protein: CASSPEIASNTIYF

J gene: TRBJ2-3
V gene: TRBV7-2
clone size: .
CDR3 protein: CASSRGLAGGADTQYF

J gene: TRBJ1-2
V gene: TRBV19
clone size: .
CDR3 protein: CASTPIGGSTGYTF

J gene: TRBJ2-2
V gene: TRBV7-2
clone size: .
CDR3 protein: CASKSQGQGLTGELFF

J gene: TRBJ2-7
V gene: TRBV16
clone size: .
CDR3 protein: CASSSPSEREYEQYF

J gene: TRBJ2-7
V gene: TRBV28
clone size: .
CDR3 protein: CASSSGGQGDYEQYF

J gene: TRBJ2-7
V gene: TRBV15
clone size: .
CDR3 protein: CATSRFDSGSEQYF

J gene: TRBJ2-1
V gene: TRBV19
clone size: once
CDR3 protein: CASSAYIGGRDNEQFF

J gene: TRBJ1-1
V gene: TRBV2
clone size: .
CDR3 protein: CASSRDSYTEAFF

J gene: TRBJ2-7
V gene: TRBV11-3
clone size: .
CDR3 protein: CASSLDSYEQYF

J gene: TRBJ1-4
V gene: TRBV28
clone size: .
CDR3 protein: CASLSGIGISILFF